These T cell receptor beta chains were read from a single sample in a study of T-cell reconstitution after alpha-beta-depleted transplantation in children. TCRdb recomputed calls from the PCR reads with MiXCR, one row per CDR3 protein. The table shows 400,000 to 450,000 distinct CDR3 sequences, with 43% occurring only once. The sample here was PBMCs, taken before TCRalphabeta/CD19-depleted stem cell transplant. All receptors derive from a girl aged 2-10 years with aplastic anemia, due to receive a stem cell transplant. CDR3s include the opening cysteine and the closing phenylalanine or tryptophan. D genes are given only for firm matches. Some rows mark clone size as missing; the rest say once, few, many or name a class of expanded clone.

>-|TRBJ2-7|TRBV28|TRBD1
CASNTDRDEQYF
TGTGCCAGCAACACGGACAGGGACGAGCAGTACTTC
>-|TRBJ1-1|TRBV10-3|TRBD1
CAISEPGTGTEAFF
TGTGCCATCAGTGAGCCAGGGACAGGCACTGAAGCTTTCTTT
>once|TRBJ2-5|TRBV7-8|TRBD2
CASSSDQGLAGETQYF
TGTGCCAGCAGCTCGGACCAGGGACTAGCGGGGGAGACCCAGTACTTC
>-|TRBJ2-1|TRBV27|-
CASSLLGPRTYNEQFF
TGTGCCAGCAGTTTATTAGGGCCTAGGACCTACAATGAGCAGTTCTTC
>-|TRBJ2-3|TRBV15|-
CATSRDWTPDRTDTQYF
TGTGCCACCAGCAGAGATTGGACTCCTGATCGCACAGATACGCAGTATTTT
>-|TRBJ2-3|TRBV2|-
CASVSTDTQYF
TGTGCCAGCGTCAGCACAGATACGCAGTATTTT
>once|TRBJ2-5|TRBV9|-
CASSVAIGGVVAETQYF
TGTGCCAGCAGCGTAGCTATAGGGGGAGTCGTGGCAGAGACCCAGTACTTC
>-|TRBJ2-1|TRBV28|-
CASSPYRNEQFF
TGTGCCAGCAGTCCCTATCGGAATGAGCAGTTCTTC
>once|TRBJ1-2|TRBV7-8|TRBD1
CARFYNEGQGKSGYTF
TGTGCCAGGTTCTATAATGAGGGACAGGGAAAAAGTGGCTACACCTTC
>few|TRBJ2-1|TRBV7-9|TRBD1
CASTLTGAQVEQFF
TGTGCCAGCACCTTAACAGGGGCGCAGGTTGAGCAGTTCTTC
>few|TRBJ2-1|TRBV20-1|TRBD2
CSARGFKAGGFTGNEQFF
TGCAGTGCTAGAGGTTTCAAGGCGGGAGGCTTTACGGGCAATGAGCAGTTCTTC
>many|TRBJ2-1|TRBV7-9|TRBD1
CASSLRTGNEQFF
TGTGCCAGCAGCTTAAGGACAGGGAATGAGCAGTTCTTC
>few|TRBJ2-1|TRBV6-1|TRBD2
CASTQTSGRYNEQFF
TGTGCCAGCACCCAGACTAGCGGGAGGTACAATGAGCAGTTCTTC
>-|TRBJ2-7|TRBV3-1|-
CASSQEGPPNEQYF
TGTGCCAGCAGCCAAGAGGGACCGCCCAACGAGCAGTACTTC
>many|TRBJ2-2|TRBV28|-
CASTLSGRANTGELFF
TGTGCCAGCACTCTCTCGGGCAGAGCGAACACCGGGGAGCTGTTTTTT
>-|TRBJ2-1|TRBV7-9|TRBD2
CASSLVFGGRARNEQFF
TGTGCCAGCAGCTTGGTTTTTGGCGGGAGGGCCCGCAATGAGCAGTTCTTC
>-|TRBJ2-7|TRBV7-6|TRBD1
CASSPSSWTGGSYEQYF
TGTGCCAGCAGCCCCTCCAGCTGGACAGGGGGCTCCTACGAGCAGTACTTC
>-|TRBJ2-3|TRBV6-5|-
CASREPGLAQYF
TGTGCCAGCAGGGAGCCGGGACTGGCGCAGTATTTT
>-|TRBJ1-5|TRBV30|-
CAWSSSRARCPQHF
TGTGCCTGGAGCAGCTCCAGGGCCAGATGTCCCCAGCATTTT
>few|TRBJ2-3|TRBV20-1|-
CSAPKRLAGQTDTQYF
TGCAGTGCTCCTAAACGTCTGGCGGGCCAAACAGATACGCAGTATTTT
>few|TRBJ2-1|TRBV7-9|-
CASSPSRELNKGDEQFF
TGTGCCAGCAGCCCTAGCAGGGAACTAAATAAGGGGGATGAGCAGTTCTTC
>-|TRBJ2-2|TRBV9|TRBD2
CASSSSGRGGELFF
TGTGCCAGCTCTAGTAGCGGGAGAGGAGGGGAGCTGTTTTTT
>many|TRBJ2-1|TRBV29-1|-
CSVGTLYNEQFF
TGCAGCGTGGGGACTCTCTACAATGAGCAGTTCTTC
>-|TRBJ2-3|TRBV12-3/TRBV12-4|TRBD2
CASSHPSGGTDTQYF
TGTGCCAGCAGCCACCCTAGCGGGGGCACAGATACGCAGTATTTT
>many|TRBJ2-3|TRBV20-1|-
CSGSVGFGSTDTQYF
TGCAGTGGTTCCGTCGGTTTTGGGAGCACAGATACGCAGTATTTT
>-|TRBJ2-5|TRBV20-1|TRBD2
CSARREETQYF
TGCAGTGCTAGGCGGGAGGAGACCCAGTACTTC
>-|TRBJ1-1|TRBV20-1|-
CSAASDSTSTEAFF
TGCAGTGCCGCATCAGATTCAACGAGCACTGAAGCTTTCTTT
>-|TRBJ1-2|TRBV10-3|-
CAISESMAGNYGYTF
TGTGCCATCAGTGAGTCGATGGCAGGGAACTATGGCTACACCTTC
>once|TRBJ2-1|TRBV5-6|TRBD1
CASSPIHRGLHNEQFF
TGTGCCAGCAGCCCCATCCACAGGGGCCTACACAATGAGCAGTTCTTC
>many|TRBJ2-3|TRBV20-1|TRBD2
CSAPGGPLDTQYF
TGCAGCGCCCCGGGGGGGCCACTAGATACGCAGTATTTT
>-|TRBJ2-1|TRBV5-1|TRBD2
CASRTSGSSDEQFF
TGCGCCAGTCGGACTAGCGGGAGTAGCGATGAGCAGTTCTTC
>many|TRBJ1-1|TRBV9|-
CASSVVNREAEAFF
TGTGCCAGCAGCGTAGTGAACAGGGAAGCTGAAGCTTTCTTT
>-|TRBJ2-7|TRBV7-3|TRBD2
CASSLAAGENEQYF
TGTGCCAGCAGCTTAGCAGCGGGAGAGAACGAGCAGTACTTC
>-|TRBJ2-3|TRBV9|-
CASSGGATDTQYF
TGTGCCAGCAGCGGGGGGGCCACAGATACGCAGTATTTT
>-|TRBJ2-3|TRBV2|TRBD2
CASRGTSGSTDTQYF
TGTGCTAGCAGAGGGACTAGCGGAAGCACAGATACGCAGTATTTT
>-|TRBJ2-7|TRBV3-1|TRBD1
CASSLGTGFHEQYF
TGTGCCAGCAGCCTAGGGACAGGGTTCCACGAGCAGTACTTC
>many|TRBJ2-7|TRBV29-1|TRBD2
CSVSREGYASYEQYF
TGCAGCGTCTCTAGGGAGGGGTATGCGTCCTACGAGCAGTACTTC
>-|TRBJ2-4|TRBV20-1|-
CSSQAGLAKNIQYF
TGCAGTTCCCAGGCGGGGTTAGCCAAAAACATTCAGTACTTC
>many|TRBJ2-7|TRBV7-9|-
CASSTKAGPFMVEQYF
TGTGCCAGCAGCACGAAAGCGGGCCCCTTTATGGTCGAGCAGTACTTC
>-|TRBJ1-2|TRBV6-2/TRBV6-3|-
CASSVPANYGYTF
TGTGCCAGCAGTGTCCCGGCTAACTATGGCTACACCTTC
>-|TRBJ2-1|TRBV5-1|-
CASTRLESNEQFF
TGCGCCAGCACCCGACTAGAGTCGAATGAGCAGTTCTTC
>-|TRBJ1-6|TRBV6-1|-
CASATRGPGQGSPLHF
TGTGCCAGCGCTACCCGGGGGCCGGGGCAGGGTTCACCCCTCCACTTT